The 25 T cell receptor beta chains listed next were all sequenced from one sample in a study of cytomegalovirus exposure and HLA in healthy donors. With 60 Vbeta and 13 Jbeta primers, the PCR was carried out. This table comes from immunoSEQ multiplex PCR, and its TCRdb copy is limited to in-frame clones, with some not included. The sample carries approximately 170,000 clones, roughly 77% recorded once. The sequenced sample was PBMCs. These receptors all stem from a man aged 30 to 45 in good health and CMV-seropositive.

This clone was recorded a few times. The rearrangement joins TRBV30 to TRBJ2-3; tentative D call: TRBD2 (5 bases). The germline V gene has CDR1 GTSNPN and CDR2 SVGIG (reference sequence). V lost 0 bases and J lost 2, with 18 bases in between. CDR3 length: 17 amino acids. The CDR3 sequence: CAWSVPISGGFTDTQYF. The CDR3 DNA is TGTGCCTGGAGTGTACCCATAAGCGGAGGATTCACAGATACGCAGTATTTT.

V gene TRBV11-1 combines with J gene TRBJ1-2, with unresolved D. The CDR3 consists of 13 residues. With 1 base removed from V and 4 bases from J, the gap between germline ends came to 7 bases. The germline V gene encodes CDR1 SGHAT and CDR2 FQDESV (reference sequence). The CDR3 coding sequence is TGTGCCAGCAGCTTAGGTCGCAGCTATGGCTACACCTTC. Protein product: CASSLGRSYGYTF.

CDR3 in DNA: TGTGCCAGCAGCTACCGGGACAGGGTGACATACGAGCAGTACTTC. This translates into CASSYRDRVTYEQYF. The chain joins TRBV6-1 to TRBJ2-7, with 9 bases fitting TRBD1. The CDR3 extends over 15 amino acids. Germline lookup yields CDR1 MNHNS and CDR2 SASEGT. V lost 6 bases to trimming and J lost 4 bases; unmatched junction nucleotides: 10.

This chain connects TRBV27 to TRBJ1-1; no reliable D call. The CDR3 totals 15 residues. Between the trimmed V and J ends, which lost 7 bases and 5 bases, there was a span of 20 bases. From germline, CDR1 is MNHEY and CDR2 SMNVEV (reference sequence). In DNA form, the CDR3 reads TGTGCCAGCACCCCTTTTGGTGGGAGGAGGACTGAAGCTTTCTTT. It translates to CASTPFGGRRTEAFF.

The CDR3 loop is CSVEFSLSGNTIYF. The CDR3 nucleotides are TGCAGCGTTGAATTTAGCCTCTCTGGAAACACCATATATTTT. The chain links TRBV29-1 to TRBJ1-3; no definite D call. V was pared by 2 bases and J by 0 bases, with 8 bases between. Germline V gives CDR1 SQVTM, CDR2 ANQGSEA. This CDR3 is built from 14 residues.

The CDR3 DNA reads TGTGCCAGTACCTTGACCCGTGGGCCCTCTGGAAACACCATATATTTT. Its protein is CASTLTRGPSGNTIYF. The V call is TRBV19, the J call TRBJ1-3; D remains ambiguous. The V end lost 7 bases, the J end lost 0 bases, and 16 bases lay between the germline ends. The germline V gene has CDR1 LNHDA and CDR2 SQIVND (reference sequence). This CDR3 is built from 16 residues.

The gene calls are TRBV7-2 and TRBJ1-6; TRBD1 is a possible D gene (5 bases). Looked up from germline, CDR1 is SGHTA and CDR2 is FQGNSA. Trimming took 4 bases from V and 7 from J, leaving 11 bases between them. This CDR3 is 14 amino acids long. The CDR3 loop reads CASSSQVLNSPLHF. Here the CDR3 DNA reads TGTGCCAGCAGCTCACAGGTCTTAAATTCACCCCTCCACTTT.

V is TRBV2 and J is TRBJ1-5; TRBD1 is a possible D gene (6 bases). The CDR3 extends over 16 amino acids. The V and J ends lost 1 base and 2 bases respectively, with 12 bases between them. Germline values: CDR1 SNHLY, CDR2 FYNNEI. The CDR3 sequence: CASSEDAGAGNQPQHF. The DNA of the CDR3 is TGTGCCAGCAGTGAAGATGCGGGGGCCGGCAATCAGCCCCAGCATTTT.

This rearrangement joins TRBV30 to TRBJ1-2; D not resolved. The CDR3 consists of 11 residues. The germline V gene has CDR1 GTSNPN and CDR2 SVGIG (reference sequence). V lost 3 bases and J 7 bases, leaving 9 bases between the germline ends. The DNA for the CDR3 is TGTGCCTGGAGACAACTAGCTGGCTACACCTTC. Amino acid sequence: CAWRQLAGYTF. The whole variable domain, filled in from reference TRBV30 and TRBJ1-2, reads SQTIHQWPATLVQPVGSPLSLECTVEGTSNPNLYWYRQAAGRGLQLLFYSVGIGQISSEVPQNLSASRPQDRQFILSSKKLLLSDSGFYLCAWRQLAGYTFGSGTRLTVV.

The chain has TRBV19 and TRBJ2-2, with TRBD1 matching over 8 bases. V lost 2 bases to trimming and J lost 4 bases; unmatched junction nucleotides: 6. Germline lookup yields CDR1 LNHDA and CDR2 SQIVND (reference sequence). CDR3 length equals 16 residues. Here the CDR3 reads CASSIQGAGSTGELFF. The CDR3 region has the DNA TGTGCCAGTAGTATACAGGGGGCCGGGTCCACCGGGGAGCTGTTTTTT.

As concerns this clone: A junction end diverges from the germline sequence, so it may reflect a read error. The V gene is TRBV5-8, the J gene TRBJ2-3; D perhaps matches TRBD2 (6 bases). Germline values: CDR1 SGHTS, CDR2 YDEGEE. The CDR3 is made up of 16 amino acids. As DNA, the CDR3 is TGTGCCAGCAGCTTGGCCCAGGGACTCAACACAGATACGCAGTTTTTT. Translation gives CASSLAQGLNTDTQFF.

This sequence joins TRBV7-9 and TRBJ1-3; D is unclear. Germline loops: CDR1 SEHNR, CDR2 FQNEAQ (reference sequence). CDR3 size: 16 residues. Trimming cost V 5 bases and J 2 bases, with 16 bases left between them. This chain's CDR3 is CASSRLSQATGNTIYF. CDR3 sequence (DNA): TGTGCCAGCAGCCGTTTATCCCAGGCCACTGGAAACACCATATATTTT. Complete variable domain (other parts from reference TRBV7-9 and TRBJ1-3): DTGVSQNPRHKITKRGQNVTFRCDPISEHNRLYWYRQTLGQGPEFLTYFQNEAQLEKSRLLSDRFSAERPKGSFSTLEIQRTEQGDSAMYLCASSRLSQATGNTIYFGEGSWLTVV.

V gene TRBV28 combines with J gene TRBJ2-7; TRBD2 aligns across 7 bases. Trimming removed 6 bases from V and 2 bases from J; junction bases left unmatched: 10. The CDR3 consists of 15 residues. CDR1 is MDHEN, CDR2 SYDVKM, per germline. CDR3 bases: TGTGCCAGCAGCCTTTCCGCTAGCGGCGCCTACGAGCAGTACTTC. This sequence encodes CASSLSASGAYEQYF. Based on the CDR3 plus reference TRBV28 and TRBJ2-7, the full variable domain is DVKVTQSSRYLVKRTGEKVFLECVQDMDHENMFWYRQDPGLGLRLIYFSYDVKMKEKGDIPEGYSVSREKKERFSLILESASTNQTSMYLCASSLSASGAYEQYFGPGTRLTVT.

The chain employs TRBV9 and TRBJ2-3; 10 positions agree with TRBD2. Trimming at V came to 4 bases and at J to 3 bases, leaving 8 bases not matched to a gene. The CDR3 contains 16 residues. Germline V gene data show CDR1 as SGDLS and CDR2 as YYNGEE. CDR3 coding DNA: TGTGCCAGCAGCTCCCTAGCGGGAGCCACTACAGATACGCAGTATTTT. Translating gives CASSSLAGATTDTQYF.

This sequence joins TRBV29-1 and TRBJ2-1; perhaps TRBD2 as D (6 bases). The CDR3 sequence is 11 residues long. Per germline, CDR1 SQVTM and CDR2 ANQGSEA. The V end lost 7 bases, the J end lost 9 bases, and 13 bases lay between the germline ends. CDR3 sequence: CSGGEAGEQFF. CDR3 nucleotides: TGCAGCGGGGGGGAGGCTGGTGAGCAGTTCTTC.

This chain links TRBV4-2 with TRBJ2-1; 7 bases are a match to TRBD2. The CDR3 is 16 amino acids. The V and J ends lost 1 base and 3 bases, in that order; junction bases with no gene match: 6. Germline V gene data show CDR1 as LGHNA and CDR2 as YNFKEQ. CDR3 DNA sequence: TGTGCCAGCAGCCAAGCCGGCGCTAGCGGCTACAATGAGCAGTTCTTC. Encoded protein: CASSQAGASGYNEQFF.

This chain uses TRBV5-1 with TRBJ2-5, with D possibly TRBD2 on 6 matching bases. V was cut by 5 bases and J by 1 base, with 12 bases left in between. This CDR3 is built from 14 residues. Germline V gene data show CDR1 as SGHRS and CDR2 as YFSETQ. This chain's CDR3 is CASRKGTLQETQYF. The CDR3 bases are TGCGCCAGCAGGAAAGGGACTCTCCAAGAGACCCAGTACTTC.

This chain joins TRBV6-1 and TRBJ1-2; D might be TRBD1 (6 bases). The CDR3 is 14 amino acids. The V gene's germline CDR1 is MNHNS and CDR2 SASEGT. The germline V and J ends were trimmed by 8 bases and 0 bases, with 13 bases remaining between them. The DNA of the CDR3 is TGTGCCAGCTCTGTCTGGACAGCTAACTATGGCTACACCTTC. It translates to CASSVWTANYGYTF.

V gene TRBV2 combines with J gene TRBJ2-2; the D gene is possibly TRBD1 (6 bases). The germline V gene has CDR1 SNHLY and CDR2 FYNNEI. V was shortened by 8 bases and J by 3 bases, with 10 bases between the two germline ends. The CDR3 covers 13 residues. This CDR3 reads CASGGQYTGELFF. CDR3 in DNA: TGTGCCAGCGGAGGACAGTACACCGGGGAGCTGTTTTTT. Drawing the rest from reference TRBV2 and TRBJ2-2, the complete variable domain is EPEVTQTPSHQVTQMGQEVILRCVPISNHLYFYWYRQILGQKVEFLVSFYNNEISEKSEIFDDQFSVERPDGSNFTLKIRSTKLEDSAMYFCASGGQYTGELFFGEGSRLTVL.

This clone was observed at least ten times. This chain's CDR3 is CASSQGGAQETQYF. CDR3 sequence (DNA): TGCGCCAGCAGCCAAGGAGGCGCTCAAGAGACCCAGTACTTC. This chain uses TRBV4-1 with TRBJ2-5; unclear D gene. The ends were cut back, 1 base at V and 2 bases at J, with 8 bases in the middle. The germline gives CDR1 MGHRA, CDR2 YSYEKL. The CDR3 is 14 amino acids.

J is TRBJ2-1 and V is TRBV6-1, with 7 bases that match TRBD2. CDR3 length: 12 residues. The germline CDR1 and CDR2 sequences are MNHNS and SASEGT. The V segment lost 7 bases and the J segment 10 bases; nucleotides outside the gene matches: 7. The CDR3 sequence is CASIPREGEQFF. The CDR3 DNA reads as TGTGCCAGCATCCCAAGGGAGGGAGAGCAGTTCTTC.

The V and J genes are TRBV10-3 and TRBJ2-7; the D gene is possibly TRBD1 (5 bases). V shed 3 bases and J shed 0 bases, with 15 bases lying between them. Germline V gene sequence: CDR1 ENHRY, CDR2 SYGVKD. This CDR3 contains 16 residues. CDR3 DNA: TGTGCCATCAGTGACCTCACAGGCGCGACCTCCTACGAGCAGTACTTC. Protein sequence: CAISDLTGATSYEQYF.

The chain combines TRBV30 with TRBJ1-4; the D gene is possibly TRBD1 (6 bases). The ends were cut back, 2 bases at V and 8 bases at J, with 15 bases in the middle. The germline V gene has CDR1 GTSNPN and CDR2 SVGIG (reference sequence). The CDR3 sequence is 14 residues long. CDR3 nucleotides: TGTGCCTGGAGTAAGGCGTCCAGGGGCGAAAAACTGTTTTTT. Residues: CAWSKASRGEKLFF. Looking up the rest from reference TRBV30 and TRBJ1-4 gives the full variable domain: SQTIHQWPATLVQPVGSPLSLECTVEGTSNPNLYWYRQAAGRGLQLLFYSVGIGQISSEVPQNLSASRPQDRQFILSSKKLLLSDSGFYLCAWSKASRGEKLFFGSGTQLSVL.

The chain joins TRBV15 to TRBJ2-3; tentatively, D is TRBD2 (6 bases). The CDR3 loop spans 16 amino acids. The V and J ends lost 5 bases and 2 bases respectively, with 17 bases between them. From germline, CDR1 is LNHNV and CDR2 YYDKDF (reference sequence). The CDR3: CATSGYGSRNTDTQYF. The CDR3, as DNA: TGTGCCACCAGCGGTTACGGGAGCCGAAACACAGATACGCAGTATTTT.

This clone was seen only once. The V and J genes are TRBV7-9 and TRBJ2-1, with TRBD1 identical over 8 bases. The germline gives CDR1 SEHNR, CDR2 FQNEAQ (reference sequence). The CDR3 totals 14 residues. Trimming took 4 bases from V and 7 from J; bases not matched to a gene: 6. The CDR3 coding sequence is TGTGCCAGCAGCTCGGGACAGGCGGGTAATGAGCAGTTCTTC. It translates to CASSSGQAGNEQFF.